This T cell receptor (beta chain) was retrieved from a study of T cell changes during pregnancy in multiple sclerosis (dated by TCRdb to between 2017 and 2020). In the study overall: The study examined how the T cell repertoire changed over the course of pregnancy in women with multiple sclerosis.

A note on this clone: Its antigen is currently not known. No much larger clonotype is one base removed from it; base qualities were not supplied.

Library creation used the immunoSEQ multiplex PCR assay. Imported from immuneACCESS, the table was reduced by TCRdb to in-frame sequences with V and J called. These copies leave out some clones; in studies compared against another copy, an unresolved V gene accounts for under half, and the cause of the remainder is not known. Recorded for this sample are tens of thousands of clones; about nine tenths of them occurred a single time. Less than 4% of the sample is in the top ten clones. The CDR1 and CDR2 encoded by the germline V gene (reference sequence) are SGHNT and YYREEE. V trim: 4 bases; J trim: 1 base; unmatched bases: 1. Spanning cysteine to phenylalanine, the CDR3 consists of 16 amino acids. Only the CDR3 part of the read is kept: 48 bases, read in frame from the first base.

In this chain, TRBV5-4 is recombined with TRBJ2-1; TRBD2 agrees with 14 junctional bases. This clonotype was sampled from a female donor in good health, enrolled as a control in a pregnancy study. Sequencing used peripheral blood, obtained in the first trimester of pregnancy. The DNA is TGTGCCAGCAGCCGGACTAGCGGGGGGTCCTACAATGAGCAGTTCTTC. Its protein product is CASSRTSGGSYNEQFF.